This T cell receptor beta chain is from a study of T-cell reconstitution after alpha-beta-depleted transplantation in children. The study's findings and limits: Several hundred rapidly expanded clones from non-depleted graft cells reportedly supplied alpha-beta T cells about two months post-transplant.

Looked up from germline, CDR1 is SGDLS and CDR2 is YYNGEE. This CDR3 has 16 residues. J was trimmed by 7 bases and V by 0 bases; bases with no gene match: 4. Concerning this clonotype itself: Its antigen is still unknown.

Unique molecular identifiers tagged the TCRbeta library. TCRdb used MiXCR to reprocess the PCR reads, holding one entry per CDR3 protein. The sample contains 250,000 to 400,000 distinct CDR3 sequences, roughly 21% of which appear only once. The origin of this receptor is a male patient between 10 and 17 years old who had a stem cell transplant for acute lymphoblastic leukemia, so the T cells may come from the graft donor. The chain combines TRBV9 with TRBJ2-2; 12 bases align to TRBD2. Sequencing was performed on PBMCs, mostly from graft donor cells, taken 180 days after TCRalphabeta/CD19-depleted stem cell transplant. CDR3 DNA: TGTGCCAGCAGCGTAGGACTAGCGGGAGCGGTCGGGGAGCTGTTTTTT. Translated: CASSVGLAGAVGELFF.